This note documents a single T cell receptor beta chain sequence. Its matching antigen is unknown. The CDR3 covers 15 residues. Germline loops: CDR1 LGHNA, CDR2 YSLEER. The germline V and J ends were trimmed by 0 bases and 5 bases, with 13 bases remaining between them. Use of 60 Vbeta and 13 Jbeta primers characterized the PCR. Using immunoSEQ multiplex PCR, the repertoire was profiled, and TCRdb retains in-frame clones only, with some absent. Here the sample spans some 130,000 clones, 70% to 80% being singletons. The sample originates from a study of cytomegalovirus exposure and HLA in healthy donors. Study outcomes and limitations: Several V segments, TRBV6-2 and TRBV6-3 among them, could not be told apart and were dropped.

The sequencing input was PBMCs. J is TRBJ1-2 and V is TRBV4-3; D gene ambiguous. This TCR was recovered from a female donor in good health and CMV-seronegative. CDR3 amino acids: CASSQDAADAYGYTF. The CDR3 DNA reads as TGCGCCAGCAGCCAAGATGCGGCAGACGCGTATGGCTACACCTTC.